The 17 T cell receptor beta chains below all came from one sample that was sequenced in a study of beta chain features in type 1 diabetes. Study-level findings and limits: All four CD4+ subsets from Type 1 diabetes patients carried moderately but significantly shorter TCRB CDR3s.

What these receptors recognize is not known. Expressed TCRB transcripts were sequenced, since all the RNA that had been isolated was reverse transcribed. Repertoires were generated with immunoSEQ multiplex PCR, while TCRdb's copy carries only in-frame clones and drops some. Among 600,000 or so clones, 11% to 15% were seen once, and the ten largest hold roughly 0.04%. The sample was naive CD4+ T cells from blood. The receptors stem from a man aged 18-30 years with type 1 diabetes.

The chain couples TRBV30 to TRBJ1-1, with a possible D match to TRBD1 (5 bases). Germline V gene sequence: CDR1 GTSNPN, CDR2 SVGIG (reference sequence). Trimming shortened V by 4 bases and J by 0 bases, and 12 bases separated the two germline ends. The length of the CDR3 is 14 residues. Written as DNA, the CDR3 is TGTGCCTGGAACGCGGGGACCGTGAACACTGAAGCTTTCTTT. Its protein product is CAWNAGTVNTEAFF.

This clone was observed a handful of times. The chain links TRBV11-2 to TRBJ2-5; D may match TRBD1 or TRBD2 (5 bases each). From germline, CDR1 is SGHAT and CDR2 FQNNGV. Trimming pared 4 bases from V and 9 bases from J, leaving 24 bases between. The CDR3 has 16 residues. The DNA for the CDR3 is TGTGCCAGCAGCTCCCAATACGGGACCGGGGCTGGGGCCCAGTACTTC. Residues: CASSSQYGTGAGAQYF.

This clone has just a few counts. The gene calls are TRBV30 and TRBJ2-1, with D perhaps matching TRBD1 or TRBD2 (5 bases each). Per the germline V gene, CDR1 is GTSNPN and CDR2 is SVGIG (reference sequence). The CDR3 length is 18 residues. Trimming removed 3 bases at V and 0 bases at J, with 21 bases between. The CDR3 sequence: CAWRMGVGLLSSYNEQFF. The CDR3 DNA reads TGTGCCTGGAGAATGGGGGTTGGGCTCCTTAGCTCCTACAATGAGCAGTTCTTC.

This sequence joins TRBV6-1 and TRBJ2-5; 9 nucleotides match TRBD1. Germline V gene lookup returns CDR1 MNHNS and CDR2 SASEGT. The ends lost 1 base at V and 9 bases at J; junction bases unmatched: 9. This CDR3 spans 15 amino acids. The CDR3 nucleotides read TGTGCCAGCAGTGAAGGACAGGGGGGCCTGAGTGCCCAGTACTTC. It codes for CASSEGQGGLSAQYF.

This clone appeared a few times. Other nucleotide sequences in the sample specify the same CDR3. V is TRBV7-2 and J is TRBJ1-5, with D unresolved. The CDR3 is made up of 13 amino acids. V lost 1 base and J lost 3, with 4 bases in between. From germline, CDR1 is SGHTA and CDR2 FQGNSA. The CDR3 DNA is TGTGCCAGCAGCTTAGAGGCCAATCAGCCCCAGCATTTT. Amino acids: CASSLEANQPQHF.

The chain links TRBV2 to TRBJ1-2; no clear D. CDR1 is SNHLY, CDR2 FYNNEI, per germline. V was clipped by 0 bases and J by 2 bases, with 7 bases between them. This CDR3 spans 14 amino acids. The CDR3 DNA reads TGTGCCAGCAGTGAAGCGTCAGCCAACTATGGCTACACCTTC. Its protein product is CASSEASANYGYTF. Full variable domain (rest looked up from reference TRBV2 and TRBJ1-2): EPEVTQTPSHQVTQMGQEVILRCVPISNHLYFYWYRQILGQKVEFLVSFYNNEISEKSEIFDDQFSVERPDGSNFTLKIRSTKLEDSAMYFCASSEASANYGYTFGSGTRLTVV.

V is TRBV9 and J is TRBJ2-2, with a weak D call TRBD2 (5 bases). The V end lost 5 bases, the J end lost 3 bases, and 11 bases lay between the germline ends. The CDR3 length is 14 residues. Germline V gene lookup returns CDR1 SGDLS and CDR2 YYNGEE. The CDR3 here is CASRAGHYTGELFF. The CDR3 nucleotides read TGTGCCAGCAGGGCGGGTCACTACACCGGGGAGCTGTTTTTT.

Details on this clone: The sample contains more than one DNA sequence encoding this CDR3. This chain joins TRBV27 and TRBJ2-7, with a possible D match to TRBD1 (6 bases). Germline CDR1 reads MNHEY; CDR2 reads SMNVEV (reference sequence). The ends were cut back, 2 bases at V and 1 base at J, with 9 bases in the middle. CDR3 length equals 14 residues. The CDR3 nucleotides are TGTGCCAGCAGTTTACAGGGGACGTCCTACGAGCAGTACTTC. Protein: CASSLQGTSYEQYF.

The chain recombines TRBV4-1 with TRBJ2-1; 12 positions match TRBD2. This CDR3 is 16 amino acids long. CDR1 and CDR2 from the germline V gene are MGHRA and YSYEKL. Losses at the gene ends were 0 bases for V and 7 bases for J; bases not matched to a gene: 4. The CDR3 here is CASSQDRLAGANEQFF. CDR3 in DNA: TGCGCCAGCAGCCAAGACCGACTAGCGGGAGCGAATGAGCAGTTCTTC.

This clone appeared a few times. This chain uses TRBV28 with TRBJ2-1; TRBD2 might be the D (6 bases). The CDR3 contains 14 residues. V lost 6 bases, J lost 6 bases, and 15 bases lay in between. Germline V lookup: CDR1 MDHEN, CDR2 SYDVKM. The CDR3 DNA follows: TGTGCCAGCAGCCAGTGGGCGGGGCGCAATGAGCAGTTCTTC. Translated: CASSQWAGRNEQFF.

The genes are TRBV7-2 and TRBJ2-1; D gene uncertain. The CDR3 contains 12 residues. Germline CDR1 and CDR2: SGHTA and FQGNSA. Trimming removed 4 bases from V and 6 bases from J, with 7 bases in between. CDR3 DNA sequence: TGTGCCAGCAGCTCCGACTTCAATGAGCAGTTCTTC. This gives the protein CASSSDFNEQFF.

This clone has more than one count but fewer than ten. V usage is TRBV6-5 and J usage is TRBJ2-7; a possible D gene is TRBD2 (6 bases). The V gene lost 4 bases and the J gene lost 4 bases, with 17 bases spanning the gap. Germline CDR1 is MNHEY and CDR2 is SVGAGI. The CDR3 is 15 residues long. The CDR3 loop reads CASSLTGVAVYEQYF. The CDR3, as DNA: TGTGCCAGCAGTTTAACGGGAGTAGCGGTTTACGAGCAGTACTTC.

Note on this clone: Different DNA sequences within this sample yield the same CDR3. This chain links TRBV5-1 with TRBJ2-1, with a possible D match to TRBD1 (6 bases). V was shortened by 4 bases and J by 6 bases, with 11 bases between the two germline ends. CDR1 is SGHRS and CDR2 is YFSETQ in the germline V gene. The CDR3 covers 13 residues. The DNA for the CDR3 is TGCGCCAGCAGCCCCCCCAGGGGCAATGAGCAGTTCTTC. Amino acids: CASSPPRGNEQFF.

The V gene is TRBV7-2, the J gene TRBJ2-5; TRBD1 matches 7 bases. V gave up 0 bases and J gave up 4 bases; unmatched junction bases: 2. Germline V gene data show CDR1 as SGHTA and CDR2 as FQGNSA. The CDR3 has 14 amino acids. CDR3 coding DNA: TGTGCCAGCAGCTTAGCGACAGGGCCAGAGACCCAGTACTTC. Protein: CASSLATGPETQYF.

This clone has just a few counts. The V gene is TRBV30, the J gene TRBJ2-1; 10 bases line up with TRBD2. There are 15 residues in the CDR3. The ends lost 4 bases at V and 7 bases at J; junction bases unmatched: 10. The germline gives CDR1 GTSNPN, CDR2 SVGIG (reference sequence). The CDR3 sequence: CAWTYGLAANNEQFF. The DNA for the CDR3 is TGTGCCTGGACCTATGGACTAGCGGCGAATAATGAGCAGTTCTTC.

In DNA form, the CDR3 reads TGCGCCAGCAGCCAACCGACCTCGACTAGCGCCTCCTACGAGCAGTACTTC. Protein product: CASSQPTSTSASYEQYF. V usage is TRBV4-1 and J usage is TRBJ2-7, with 8 bases fitting TRBD2. Per germline, CDR1 MGHRA and CDR2 YSYEKL. The J segment lost 0 bases and the V segment lost 2 bases, leaving 9 bases of the junction unmatched. The CDR3 covers 17 residues.

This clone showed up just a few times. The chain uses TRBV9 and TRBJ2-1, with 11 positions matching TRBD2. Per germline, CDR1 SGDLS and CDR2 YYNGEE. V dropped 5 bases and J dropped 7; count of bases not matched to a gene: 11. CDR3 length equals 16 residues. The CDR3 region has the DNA TGTGCCAGCAGGGAGTTACTAGCGGGAGCGGCGAATGAGCAGTTCTTC. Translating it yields CASRELLAGAANEQFF.